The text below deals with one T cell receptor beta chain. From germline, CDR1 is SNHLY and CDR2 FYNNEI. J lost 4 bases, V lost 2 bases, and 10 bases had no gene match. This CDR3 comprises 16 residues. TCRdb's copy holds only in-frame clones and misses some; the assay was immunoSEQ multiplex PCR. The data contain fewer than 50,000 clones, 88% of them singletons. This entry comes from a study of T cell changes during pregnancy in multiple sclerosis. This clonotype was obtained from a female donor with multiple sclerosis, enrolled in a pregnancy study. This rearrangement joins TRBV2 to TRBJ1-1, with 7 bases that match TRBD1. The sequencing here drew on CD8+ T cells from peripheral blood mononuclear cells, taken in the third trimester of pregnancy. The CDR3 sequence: CASSEIIGGGRTEAFF. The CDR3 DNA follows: TGTGCCAGCAGTGAAATTATAGGGGGCGGTCGCACTGAAGCTTTCTTT.